What follows describes a single TCR beta chain. Original analysis: Reference gene primer amplification gave nucleated cell count estimates. Clones were sequenced by immunoSEQ multiplex PCR, and TCRdb holds only the in-frame ones, with some missing. Clone size and V and J calls were adopted from that table, with D and trimming inferred from the DNA. The table lists almost 350,000 clones, over 85% of them singletons. The data are from a study of blood T cell repertoires in COVID-19. Background on the study: Samples taken during acute and convalescent COVID-19 were collected in the United States, Italy and Spain. Sources were T cells, B-cell-depleted T cells, or PBMCs; the material itself was cDNA or gDNA.

V lost 4 bases and J lost 1, with 11 bases in between. The germline V gene encodes CDR1 SGHTS and CDR2 YDEGEE. The CDR3 runs 14 residues. A Seattle source enrolled patients during active infection and followed them longitudinally. The source of this sequence is an older woman with COVID-19, enrolled during active disease. The sample taken for sequencing was peripheral blood. The chain has TRBV5-8 and TRBJ1-2; D may be TRBD1 (6 bases). CDR3 sequence: CASSRSDSNYGYTF. CDR3 DNA: TGTGCCAGCAGCCGGTCGGACAGTAACTATGGCTACACCTTC.